A selection of T cell receptor beta chains follows, all from one sample in a study of cytomegalovirus exposure and HLA in healthy donors. Assay: immunoSEQ multiplex PCR; the TCRdb copy retains only in-frame clones and omits some. The data contain 130,000 to 150,000 clones, around 73% of them singletons. Input material: PBMCs. The receptors shown here come from a woman aged 18-29 years in good health and CMV-seronegative. Both conserved end residues are part of each CDR3. D genes are given only for firm matches. Not every row has a clone size; where given, it reads once, few, many or a size class.

TRBV7-9	TRBJ2-1	NA	16	NA	CSSSRVSGLLGNEQFF	TGTTCCAGCAGCCGGGTTAGCGGTTTACTTGGGAATGAGCAGTTCTTC
TRBV27	TRBJ1-6	NA	13	NA	CASGRGYNSPLHF	TGTGCTTCCGGTCGGGGGTATAATTCACCCCTCCACTTT
TRBV19	TRBJ2-4	TRBD1	19	NA	CASSIGRQGLLLAKNIQYF	TGTGCCAGTAGTATAGGTCGACAGGGGTTACTACTAGCCAAAAACATTCAGTACTTC
TRBV13	TRBJ1-1	TRBD1	15	NA	CASSSDRGENTEAFF	TGTGCCAGCAGCTCGGACAGGGGTGAGAACACTGAAGCTTTCTTT
TRBV7-2	TRBJ2-2	NA	18	NA	CASSLGQGKGQDTGELFF	TGTGCCAGCAGCTTAGGGCAGGGGAAAGGTCAGGACACCGGGGAGCTGTTTTTT
TRBV18	TRBJ1-4	NA	14	NA	CASSPPGPGEKLFF	TGTGCCAGCTCACCCCCAGGCCCAGGGGAAAAACTGTTTTTT
TRBV4-1	TRBJ1-4	TRBD1	16	few	CASSPSLRDRHEKLFF	TGCGCCAGCAGCCCTTCTCTACGGGACAGGCACGAAAAACTGTTTTTT
TRBV19	TRBJ1-1	TRBD1	14	NA	CASSTRQGTTEAFF	TGTGCCAGTAGTACGCGACAGGGGACCACTGAAGCTTTCTTT
TRBV7-8	TRBJ1-5	NA	18	NA	CASSLSRTGTPTREPQHF	TGTGCCAGCAGCTTAAGCAGAACCGGGACTCCGACAAGGGAGCCCCAGCATTTT
TRBV6-6	TRBJ1-1	TRBD1	15	NA	CASSYSTGVNTEAFF	TGTGCCAGCAGTTACTCTACAGGGGTAAACACTGAAGCTTTCTTT
TRBV7-2	TRBJ2-1	NA	15	NA	CASSLGRESYNEQFF	TGTGCCAGCAGCTTAGGTCGGGAGTCCTACAATGAGCAGTTCTTC
TRBV2	TRBJ1-5	TRBD1	15	NA	CASRPGQGREQPQHF	TGTGCCAGCAGGCCGGGACAGGGAAGAGAACAGCCCCAGCATTTT
TRBV15	TRBJ1-1	NA	14	NA	CATRKGDRNTEAFF	TGTGCCACCCGGAAGGGGGACCGGAACACTGAAGCTTTCTTT
TRBV10-3	TRBJ1-5	NA	15	NA	CAISDPGMGNQPQHF	TGTGCCATCAGTGACCCAGGGATGGGCAATCAGCCCCAGCATTTT
TRBV14	TRBJ1-1	TRBD1	17	NA	CASRRGQGADIVTEAFF	TGTGCCAGCAGACGCGGACAGGGGGCGGATATAGTCACTGAAGCTTTCTTT
TRBV6-6	TRBJ2-2	NA	12	once	CASIFSTGELFF	TGTGCCAGCATCTTCAGCACCGGGGAGCTGTTTTTT
TRBV21-1	TRBJ1-3	NA	14	many	CASRPRGHGNTIYF	TGTGCCAGCAGACCCAGAGGGCACGGAAACACCATATATTTT
TRBV27	TRBJ1-5	NA	15	NA	CASSFRGWGNQPQHF	TGTGCCAGCAGTTTCAGGGGATGGGGCAATCAGCCCCAGCATTTT
TRBV10-3	TRBJ1-4	TRBD1	15	few	CAISEGQGNNEKLFF	TGTGCCATCAGTGAGGGACAGGGAAATAATGAAAAACTGTTTTTT
TRBV9	TRBJ1-1	TRBD1	17	NA	CASSENRGLLGNTEAFF	TGTGCCAGCAGCGAAAACAGGGGGCTATTAGGGAACACTGAAGCTTTCTTT
TRBV14	TRBJ2-7	NA	13	NA	CASSQVRGYEQYF	TGTGCCAGCAGCCAAGTGCGCGGCTACGAGCAGTACTTC
TRBV29-1	TRBJ2-1	NA	16	NA	CSVFQFSGSSYNEQFF	TGCAGCGTTTTTCAATTTAGCGGAAGCTCCTACAATGAGCAGTTCTTC
TRBV4-1	TRBJ2-2	TRBD2	18	NA	CASSVARTSRYQGGELFF	TGCGCCAGCAGCGTCGCCAGGACTAGCCGCTATCAGGGGGGGGAGCTGTTTTTT
TRBV4-3	TRBJ1-5	NA	15	NA	CASSQERTGLVAQHF	TGCGCCAGCAGCCAAGAGCGGACGGGACTTGTGGCCCAGCATTTT
TRBV9	TRBJ1-2	NA	18	NA	CASSGDSRGGQQNYGYTF	TGTGCCAGCAGCGGAGACAGCCGGGGGGGGCAACAAAACTATGGCTACACCTTC
TRBV10-3	TRBJ1-5	NA	18	NA	CAISGTATITPGDQPQHF	TGTGCCATCAGTGGGACAGCCACTATCACCCCTGGGGATCAGCCCCAGCATTTT
TRBV30	TRBJ1-1	TRBD1	15	once	CAWTGTGVRDTEAFF	TGTGCCTGGACCGGGACAGGGGTAAGGGACACTGAAGCTTTCTTT
TRBV5-1	TRBJ2-2	NA	15	NA	CASSSTTGPTGELFF	TGCGCCAGCAGTTCTACGACAGGCCCTACCGGGGAGCTGTTTTTT
TRBV28	TRBJ1-2	NA	13	once	CASSLRQGNGYTF	TGTGCCAGCAGTTTACGGCAGGGAAATGGCTACACCTTC
TRBV6-5	TRBJ2-1	TRBD2	14	NA	CASGGGLDYNEQFF	TGTGCCAGCGGGGGGGGACTAGACTACAATGAGCAGTTCTTC
TRBV5-4	TRBJ2-1	NA	19	NA	CASSKPDSSSLSSYNEQFF	TGTGCCAGCAGCAAACCGGACAGTTCCTCGCTTAGCTCCTACAATGAGCAGTTCTTC
TRBV7-9	TRBJ1-5	NA	13	few	CASSWGPNQPQHF	TGTGCCAGCAGTTGGGGGCCCAATCAGCCCCAGCATTTT
TRBV4-3	TRBJ2-3	NA	14	NA	CASSQVQGKDTQYF	TGCGCCAGCAGCCAAGTCCAGGGGAAGGATACGCAGTATTTT
TRBV27	TRBJ1-4	TRBD1	16	NA	CASSPFRDRGGEKLFF	TGTGCCAGCAGTCCCTTCCGGGACAGAGGAGGTGAAAAACTGTTTTTT
TRBV5-5	TRBJ1-2	TRBD1	15	NA	CASSFGTGVDYGYTF	TGTGCCAGCAGCTTTGGGACAGGGGTGGACTATGGCTACACCTTC
TRBV28	TRBJ1-5	TRBD1	14	NA	CASSLGTGYQPQHF	TGTGCCAGCAGTTTAGGGACAGGGTATCAGCCCCAGCATTTT
TRBV2	TRBJ1-4	NA	15	few	CASSEAAGGNEKLFF	TGTGCCAGCAGTGAAGCGGCGGGGGGAAATGAAAAACTGTTTTTT
TRBV29-1	TRBJ2-2	TRBD1	14	NA	CSVLDRGHTGELFF	TGCAGCGTTCTGGACAGGGGGCACACCGGGGAGCTGTTTTTT
TRBV23-1	TRBJ1-5	NA	14	NA	CATRDPRGNQPQHF	TGCGCCACCCGGGATCCAAGGGGCAATCAGCCCCAGCATTTT
TRBV5-1	TRBJ2-3	TRBD2	16	NA	CASSLGPSGGLDTQYF	TGCGCCAGCAGCTTGGGGCCCAGCGGGGGGTTAGATACGCAGTATTTT
TRBV11-2	TRBJ2-5	TRBD2	15	few	CASSLMSGVQETQYF	TGTGCCAGCAGCTTAATGAGCGGGGTTCAAGAGACCCAGTACTTC
TRBV11-2	TRBJ1-1	TRBD1	15	NA	CASSLDSGGTSPAFF	TGTGCCAGCAGCTTAGATTCAGGGGGAACATCACCCGCTTTCTTT
TRBV7-9	TRBJ2-1	NA	13	NA	CASSLGQANEQFF	TGTGCCAGCAGCTTAGGACAGGCCAATGAGCAGTTCTTC
TRBV5-1	TRBJ2-6	TRBD1	18	NA	CASSSGTGGVSGANVLTF	TGCGCCAGCAGCTCTGGGACAGGGGGAGTCTCTGGGGCCAACGTCCTGACTTTC
TRBV2	TRBJ2-6	TRBD1	16	NA	CAGNRGDPPGANVLTF	TGTGCCGGAAACAGGGGGGATCCCCCCGGGGCCAACGTCCTGACTTTC
TRBV28	TRBJ1-5	NA	14	NA	CASSKSRDYQPQHF	TGTGCCAGCAGTAAATCAAGGGACTATCAGCCCCAGCATTTT
TRBV28	TRBJ2-2	TRBD1	15	NA	CASKYDRANTGELFF	TGTGCCAGCAAGTATGACAGGGCGAACACCGGGGAGCTGTTTTTT
TRBV5-6	TRBJ2-1	NA	15	few	CASSLGAGVTDEQFF	TGTGCCAGCAGCTTAGGGGCAGGGGTAACGGATGAGCAGTTCTTC
TRBV6-5	TRBJ2-2	NA	15	NA	CASSYLTPGSGELFF	TGTGCCAGCAGTTATTTAACCCCAGGGTCCGGGGAGCTGTTTTTT
TRBV28	TRBJ2-7	TRBD2	15	NA	CASSLSGGLPYEQYF	TGTGCCAGCAGTTTAAGCGGGGGGCTTCCCTACGAGCAGTACTTC
TRBV27	TRBJ2-2	NA	16	NA	CASSSEAGVRTGELFF	TGTGCCAGCAGTTCCGAGGCCGGTGTTCGGACCGGGGAGCTGTTTTTT
TRBV9	TRBJ1-1	TRBD1	15	many	CASSASYRGSTEAFF	TGTGCCAGCAGCGCCAGCTACAGGGGAAGCACTGAAGCTTTCTTT
TRBV7-9	TRBJ2-3	NA	12	NA	CASSPTGDTQYF	TGTGCCAGCAGCCCCACGGGAGATACGCAGTATTTT